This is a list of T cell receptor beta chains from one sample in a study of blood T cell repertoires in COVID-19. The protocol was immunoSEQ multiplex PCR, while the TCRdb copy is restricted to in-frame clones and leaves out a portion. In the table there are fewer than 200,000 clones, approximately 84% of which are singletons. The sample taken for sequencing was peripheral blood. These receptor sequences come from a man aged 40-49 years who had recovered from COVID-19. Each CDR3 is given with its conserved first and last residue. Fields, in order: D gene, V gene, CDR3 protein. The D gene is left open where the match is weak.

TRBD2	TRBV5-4	CASSLVAGVVGKDTQYF
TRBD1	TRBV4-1	CASSHGTGGYNEQFF
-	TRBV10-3	CAISKTEAYEQYF
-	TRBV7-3	CASSLRGGVYNEQFF
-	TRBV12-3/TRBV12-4	CASSLRYNEQFF
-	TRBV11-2	CASLFYGLMNTEAFF
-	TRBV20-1	CSASDSNNEQFF
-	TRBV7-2	CASSLVRSGASNQPQHF
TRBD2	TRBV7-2	CASSSQIFSGSGNEQFF
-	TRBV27	CASSRLGSADTQYF
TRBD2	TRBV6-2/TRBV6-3	CASSTRLAGLETQYF
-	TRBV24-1	CATGAGEDKETQYF
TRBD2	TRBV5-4	CASSPGLAGVLSYEQYF
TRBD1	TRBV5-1	CASSPGTGGVGYEKLFF
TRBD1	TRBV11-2	CASSGTGTGYSYEQYF
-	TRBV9	CASSPGFLEETQYF
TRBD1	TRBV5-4	CASSWDRGTGGYTF
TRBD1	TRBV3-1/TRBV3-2	CASSQDPTGTSTDTQYF
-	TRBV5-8	CASSYRQARTNEKLFF
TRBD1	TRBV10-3	CATGPGQGNTEAFF
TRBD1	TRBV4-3	CASSQTGAGGELFF
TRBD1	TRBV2	CAREDYRGHPYNEQFF
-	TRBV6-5	CASRFQGGNTIYF
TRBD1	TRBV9	CASSVGGTGTLEQYF
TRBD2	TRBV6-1	CASSEVAGRDTQYF
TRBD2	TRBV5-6	CASSLSGLAYEQYF
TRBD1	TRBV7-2	CASSPTSDRGVYTEAFF
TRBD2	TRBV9	CASSPGLAVQETQYF
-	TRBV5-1	CASSLDRNYGYTF
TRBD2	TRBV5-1	CASSLGTSTSTDTQYF
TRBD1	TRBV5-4	CASSLDRVWETQYF
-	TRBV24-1	CATSLGRGEAFF
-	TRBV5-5	CASSLTTGNADTQYF
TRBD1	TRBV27	CASGRQGTNEKLFF
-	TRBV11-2	CASSRTLNTDTQYF
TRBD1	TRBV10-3	CAISERTGGNYGYTF
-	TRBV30	CAWRAGTYNSPLHF
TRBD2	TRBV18	CASSPGSGSSYNEQFF
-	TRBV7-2	CASSYDSTGDTQYF
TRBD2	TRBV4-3	CASSESGRSTDTQYF
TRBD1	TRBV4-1	CASSQDAARGLYNEQFF
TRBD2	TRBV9	CASSPREARSGANVLTF